This T cell receptor (beta chain) was sequenced during a study of CXCR3-negative and CXCR3-positive naive CD8 T cells. Regarding the study as a whole: Whereas memory cells differed, naive CXCR3-negative and CXCR3-positive cells shared similar TRBV-TRBJ usage. Relative to memory CD8+ cells, whose diversity was much lower, both naive subsets had comparably high diversity. Comparison of naive cells showed more hydrophobic TRB CDR3s in CXCR3-positive than in CXCR3-negative naive cells.

Carrying UMI labels, the TRB cDNA libraries were prepared through 5' RACE. With the 5' RACE reads reprocessed, TCRdb shows one record per CDR3 protein and no DNA. This table lists approximately 100,000 distinct CDR3 sequences. Concerning this clonotype: Its matching antigen is unknown.

With some 310,000 cells each, the CD8+ T cell subsets were individually sorted in triplicate. Naive CD8+ T cells carried a CD45RO-CCR7+CD27+CD95- phenotype. Germline V gene data show CDR1 as MDHEN and CDR2 as SYDVKM. The CDR3 spans 13 residues. Material for sequencing was naive CXCR3+ CD8+ T cells from blood. Stated subset: CD45RO-CCR7+CD27+CD95- naive CD8+ T cells expressing CXCR3 (TNR3+). V is TRBV28 and J is TRBJ1-1. This clonotype originated in a human donor in good health. Some clones in this sample may be carry-over from other donors' samples. CDR3 protein: CASRDVQNTEAFF. Based on the CDR3 plus reference TRBV28 and TRBJ1-1, the full variable domain is DVKVTQSSRYLVKRTGEKVFLECVQDMDHENMFWYRQDPGLGLRLIYFSYDVKMKEKGDIPEGYSVSREKKERFSLILESASTNQTSMYLCASRDVQNTEAFFGQGTRLTVV.